Below are 16 T cell receptor beta chains sequenced from a single sample in a study of T cell repertoires in cytomegalovirus infection. TCRdb re-analysed the reads in MiXCR, keeping a single row per CDR3 protein. This sample has some 920,000 distinct CDR3 sequences, with 30% to 40% found just once. These TCRs' antigens remain unknown. The material was cultured CD8+ T cells from PBMCs, obtained from culture after CMV antigen stimulation. These receptors were taken from a human donor in good health (CMV status not recorded). Some clones in this sample may be carry-over from other donors' samples.

The table lists this clonotype with a few counts. This chain connects TRBV28 to TRBJ2-3; D gene uncertain. This CDR3 has 14 amino acids. The germline CDR1 and CDR2 sequences are MDHEN and SYDVKM. The V end lost 2 bases, the J end lost 0 bases, and 6 bases lay between the germline ends. The CDR3 DNA is TGTGCCAGCAGTTTAATTCGAAGCACAGATACGCAGTATTTT. This gives the protein CASSLIRSTDTQYF.

This clonotype was counted between two and nine times. The gene calls are TRBV20-1 and TRBJ2-2, with unresolved D. Per germline, CDR1 DFQATT and CDR2 SNEGSKA (reference sequence). This CDR3 contains 13 residues. Trimming took off 3 bases at V and 5 bases at J, with 10 bases between the two ends. The CDR3, as DNA: TGCAGTGCTAGGGCATCAAATACCGGGGAGCTGTTTTTT. This sequence encodes CSARASNTGELFF.

This clonotype was recorded a few times. V and J are TRBV27 and TRBJ1-6, with D unresolved. The CDR3 runs to 14 residues. Trimming stripped 6 bases from V and 9 bases from J, with 15 bases between. Germline CDR1 and CDR2: MNHEY and SMNVEV (reference sequence). CDR3 amino acids: CASRPGISGSPLHF. DNA for the CDR3: TGTGCCAGCAGGCCGGGAATTAGCGGTTCACCCCTCCACTTT.

The gene calls are TRBV5-1 and TRBJ2-1; TRBD1 is a possible D gene (6 bases). The CDR3 consists of 15 residues. Germline V gene sequence: CDR1 SGHRS, CDR2 YFSETQ. V was pared by 1 base and J by 3 bases, with 11 bases between. The CDR3 DNA is TGCGCCAGCAGCTTGACCCCGACAGGCTACAATGAGCAGTTCTTC. Its protein product is CASSLTPTGYNEQFF.

This clonotype was counted at least ten times. The chain couples TRBV7-2 to TRBJ2-3, with a weak D call TRBD2 (5 bases). CDR3 length: 13 residues. V shed 5 bases and J shed 2 bases, with 8 bases lying between them. Germline CDR1 is SGHTA and CDR2 is FQGNSA. Here the CDR3 reads CASSPGNTDTQYF. The DNA of the CDR3 is TGTGCCAGCAGCCCCGGGAACACAGATACGCAGTATTTT.

This clonotype showed up many times. The CDR3 is CASSLWGQGEPYDGPRAVTGELFF. CDR3 in DNA: TGTGCCAGCAGCTTATGGGGACAGGGGGAACCCTACGATGGCCCGAGAGCGGTTACCGGGGAGCTGTTTTTT. The V call is TRBV7-2, the J call TRBJ2-2, with TRBD1 identical over 11 bases. With 2 bases clipped from V and 5 bases from J, the junction kept 28 bases outside the gene matches. The CDR3 contains 24 residues. Germline CDR1 and CDR2: SGHTA and FQGNSA.

This clonotype was seen ten or more times. The chain couples TRBV7-2 to TRBJ1-1, with D possibly TRBD1 on 5 matching bases. CDR1 is SGHTA and CDR2 is FQGNSA in the germline V gene. Trimming stripped 1 base from V and 4 bases from J, with 13 bases between. There are 15 residues in the CDR3. The CDR3 protein is CASSLDWGTGTEAFF. CDR3 in DNA: TGTGCCAGCAGCTTAGATTGGGGGACGGGCACTGAAGCTTTCTTT.

This clonotype occurred a few times. J is TRBJ2-1 and V is TRBV7-6; D is uncertain. CDR1 is SGHVS and CDR2 is FNYEAQ in the germline V gene. Trimming took 3 bases from V and 0 from J, leaving 9 bases between them. This CDR3 is built from 15 residues. The CDR3 protein is CASSLLSSSYNEQFF. DNA for the CDR3: TGTGCCAGCAGCTTGCTATCGAGCTCCTACAATGAGCAGTTCTTC.

This clonotype turned up a few times. V is TRBV6-1 and J is TRBJ2-7; D is perhaps TRBD1 (5 bases). Germline V gene lookup returns CDR1 MNHNS and CDR2 SASEGT. V lost 4 bases, J lost 3 bases, and 7 bases lay in between. This CDR3 is 12 amino acids long. DNA for the CDR3: TGTGCCAGCAGTGGGACACACTACGAGCAGTACGTC. Encoded protein: CASSGTHYEQYV.

The rearrangement links TRBV27 to TRBJ2-7; 7 bases align to TRBD1. After removal of 4 bases from V and 4 bases from J, the junction contained 10 bases not matched to a gene. CDR1 and CDR2 from the germline V gene are MNHEY and SMNVEV (reference sequence). The CDR3 has 15 residues. Here the CDR3 DNA reads TGTGCCAGCAGTTCAGGGGGACCCCAACCTTACGAGCAGTACGTC. Translation gives CASSSGGPQPYEQYV.

V is TRBV27 and J is TRBJ2-3; D is ambiguous. V was clipped by 7 bases and J by 1 base, with 9 bases between them. Germline V lookup: CDR1 MNHEY, CDR2 SMNVEV (reference sequence). The CDR3 has 13 residues. CDR3 sequence (DNA): TGTGCCAGCATCCGTATGGGCACAGATACGCAGTATTTT. Its protein product is CASIRMGTDTQYF.

The chain recombines TRBV12-3 or TRBV12-4 with TRBJ2-3; no reliable D call. This CDR3 is 21 amino acids long. Trimming cost V 3 bases and J 4 bases, with 32 bases left between them. CDR3 sequence reads: CASSFSPALVAPPQYPDTQYF. CDR3 sequence (DNA): TGTGCCAGCAGTTTTTCCCCGGCCCTAGTGGCCCCCCCCCAGTATCCAGATACGCAGTATTTT.

This clonotype was seen a few times. This chain joins TRBV7-3 and TRBJ2-1, with 7 nucleotides matching TRBD1. Germline-derived CDR1 and CDR2 are SGHTA and FQGTGA. With V trimmed by 6 bases and J by 2 bases, 4 bases remained unmatched. This CDR3 has 14 residues. CDR3 DNA sequence: TGTGCCAGCAGGGACAGGACCACCTACAATGAGCAGTTCTTC. Translating gives CASRDRTTYNEQFF.

This rearrangement joins TRBV6-6 to TRBJ1-1; 7 nucleotides match TRBD1. Germline CDR1 and CDR2: MNHNY and SVGAGI (reference sequence). The junction had 11 bases not matched to a gene; V was cut back by 9 bases and J by 4 bases. This CDR3 is built from 14 residues. CDR3 nucleotide sequence: TGTGCCAGTAATCGACAGGGTGATGGCACTGAAGCTTTCTTT. Translating it yields CASNRQGDGTEAFF.

The chain carries TRBV6-6 and TRBJ1-2; D may be TRBD1 (5 bases). This CDR3 is 12 amino acids long. CDR1 MNHNY and CDR2 SVGAGI come from the germline V gene (reference sequence). V was cut by 10 bases and J by 8 bases, with 17 bases left in between. The CDR3 here is CATLLGVGGYTF. CDR3 in DNA: TGTGCCACCTTACTGGGGGTAGGCGGCTACACCTTC.

The V gene is TRBV3-1, the J gene TRBJ2-5; D is perhaps TRBD1 (5 bases). V lost 0 bases, J lost 0 bases, and 8 bases lay in between. CDR1 LGHDT and CDR2 YNNKEL come from the germline V gene (reference sequence). The CDR3 length is 15 residues. The CDR3 bases are TGTGCCAGCAGCCAAGATCCGACAGACCAAGAGACCCAGTACTTC. This encodes CASSQDPTDQETQYF.